The 11 T cell receptor beta chains below come from one sample, sequenced in a study of T-cell reconstitution after alpha-beta-depleted transplantation in children. Unique molecular identifiers tagged the TCRbeta library. TCRdb processed the PCR reads anew with MiXCR; each CDR3 protein has one entry. The table includes around 600,000 distinct CDR3 sequences, about 10% detected once. The sample in question was PBMCs from the stem cell graft donor, obtained from the stem cell graft. These receptors all come from a human donor who donated a stem cell graft to a child with acute myeloid leukemia.

CDR3 in amino acids: CASSLKGLPYEQYF. CDR3 DNA: TGTGCCAGCAGTTTAAAAGGACTACCTTACGAGCAGTACTTC. This chain uses TRBV28 with TRBJ2-7; D may be TRBD2 (6 bases). The CDR3 is 14 residues long. The germline CDR1 and CDR2 sequences are MDHEN and SYDVKM. Trimming took 2 bases from V and 4 from J, leaving 12 bases between them.

This clonotype was found a few times. This chain uses TRBV29-1 with TRBJ1-3, with a weak D call TRBD1 (5 bases). This CDR3 has 14 residues. Trimming stripped 6 bases from V and 4 bases from J, with 16 bases between. Per germline, CDR1 SQVTM and CDR2 ANQGSEA. The CDR3 DNA reads as TGCAGCGTCCCATGCGGGACGCCCGGAAACACCATATATTTT. Translating gives CSVPCGTPGNTIYF.

This clonotype was detected many times. The chain has TRBV20-1 and TRBJ2-5, with D perhaps matching TRBD1 (6 bases). The V gene's germline CDR1 is DFQATT and CDR2 SNEGSKA (reference sequence). V was pared by 1 base and J by 1 base, with 13 bases between. CDR3 length: 15 amino acids. The CDR3 region is CSARGSRQVQETQYF. The CDR3, as DNA: TGCAGTGCTAGAGGTTCCCGACAGGTCCAAGAGACCCAGTACTTC.

About this clonotype: A read error may be the cause here, since a much bigger clone is one base away. The chain links TRBV24-1 to TRBJ2-1; 12 positions match TRBD2. The CDR3 has 16 residues. Germline V gene data show CDR1 as KGHDR and CDR2 as SFDVKD. DNA for the CDR3: TGTGCCACCAGTGGTATGACTAGCGGGAGTATCAATGACCAGTTCTTC. Translation: CATSGMTSGSINDQFF.

This rearrangement joins TRBV4-2 to TRBJ1-5; TRBD1 is a possible D gene (5 bases). Germline V CDR1 and CDR2: LGHNA, YNFKEQ. Trimming took off 1 base at V and 2 bases at J, with 9 bases between the two ends. The CDR3 has 15 residues. CDR3 DNA sequence: TGTGCCAGCAGCCAAGGTCAGGGTGGCAATCAGCCCCAGCATTTT. This sequence encodes CASSQGQGGNQPQHF.

The V gene is TRBV6-1, the J gene TRBJ1-5; no clear D gene. The CDR3 extends over 13 amino acids. Deletions cut 3 bases from V and 7 bases from J, with 10 bases between. Germline V CDR1 and CDR2: MNHNS, SASEGT. CDR3 DNA: TGTGCCAGCAGTGAGGCAGTCCGGCAGCCCCAGCATTTT. Translating it yields CASSEAVRQPQHF.

This clonotype was counted many times. The genes are TRBV6-5 and TRBJ2-1, with TRBD2 matching 10 bases. V lost 3 bases, J lost 10 bases, and 12 bases stayed unmatched. Germline V gene sequence: CDR1 MNHEY, CDR2 SVGAGI. The CDR3 has 16 residues. The CDR3 loop is CASSYLAGDLPTEQFF. The CDR3 DNA sequence: TGTGCCAGCAGTTATCTAGCGGGAGACCTACCCACGGAGCAGTTCTTC.

There are a few counts of this clonotype. The gene calls are TRBV12-3 or TRBV12-4 and TRBJ1-5; 7 bases are a match to TRBD1. The CDR3 is made up of 14 amino acids. Trimming at V came to 7 bases and at J to 4 bases, leaving 7 bases not matched to a gene. The CDR3, as DNA: TGTGCCAGCACCGGGACAGCTTCAAATCAGCCCCAGCATTTT. Protein: CASTGTASNQPQHF.

This clonotype has a count of ten or more. The junction and the germline gene differ at one end; a read error may be behind it. V gene TRBV30 combines with J gene TRBJ2-1; 8 nucleotides match TRBD2. This CDR3 has 13 residues. CDR1 is GTSNPN and CDR2 is SVGIG in the germline V gene (reference sequence). The CDR3 reads CAWSTQRTSTGIF. The CDR3 DNA follows: TGTGCCTGGAGTACCCAGAGGACTAGCACGGGGATCTTC.

For the CDR3, the DNA is TGTGCCAGCAGCCAAGGACGGACTGAAGCTTTCTTT. Amino acids: CASSQGRTEAFF. V and J are TRBV3-1 and TRBJ1-1; D not certain. The V and J ends lost 1 base and 5 bases respectively, with 5 bases between them. The CDR3 is 12 amino acids. Germline assignment: CDR1 LGHDT and CDR2 YNNKEL (reference sequence).

The chain links TRBV7-2 to TRBJ2-2; 9 bases are shared with TRBD1. Germline-derived CDR1 and CDR2 are SGHTA and FQGNSA. The CDR3 sequence is 15 residues long. V gave up 5 bases and J gave up 4 bases; unmatched junction bases: 5. The CDR3: CASSQQGAATGELFF. CDR3 sequence (DNA): TGTGCCAGCAGCCAACAGGGGGCAGCCACCGGGGAGCTGTTTTTT. Supplemented by reference TRBV7-2 and TRBJ2-2, the full variable domain reads GAGVSQSPSNKVTEKGKDVELRCDPISGHTALYWYRQSLGQGLEFLIYFQGNSAPDKSGLPSDRFSAERTGGSVSTLTIQRTQQEDSAVYLCASSQQGAATGELFFGEGSRLTVL.